These 6 T cell receptor beta chains were all obtained from the same sample, sequenced in a study of regulatory T cells in long-lasting Graves disease. Stated time point: newly diagnosed GD, antithyroid drugs for less than 3 months. Making the TCR library involved RNA that had been extracted from PBMCs. Arm-PCR of CDR3 regions and iRepertoire HTBI primers were the basis on which TCR beta libraries were built. MiXCR was run by TCRdb on the multiplex PCR reads, yielding one entry per CDR3 protein. The sample lists 580,000 or so distinct CDR3 sequences; 15% to 20% were seen once. These data also featured in a second study, about T cells in Graves' hyperthyroidism and ophthalmopathy.

This specimen consisted of peripheral blood mononuclear cells (PBMCs), obtained at new diagnosis, from a patient treated with antithyroid drugs. The receptors stem from a man aged 18 to 29 with Graves disease.

Only a few counts were recorded for this clonotype. The chain recombines TRBV29-1 with TRBJ1-1; 9 bases agree with TRBD1. CDR1 and CDR2 from the germline V gene are SQVTM and ANQGSEA. CDR3 length: 13 residues. V lost 8 bases to trimming and J lost 1 base; unmatched junction nucleotides: 5. The CDR3 bases are TGCAGCTACCACAGGGGGCCGAACACTGAAGCTTTCTTT. Its protein is CSYHRGPNTEAFF.

The V call is TRBV6-1, the J call TRBJ1-5; possibly TRBD1 for D (5 bases). This CDR3 is 13 amino acids long. CDR1 is MNHNS and CDR2 is SASEGT in the germline V gene. Trimming cost V 4 bases and J 7 bases, with 11 bases left between them. Here the CDR3 reads CASSVRERQPQHF. DNA for the CDR3: TGTGCCAGCAGTGTCAGGGAGAGGCAGCCCCAGCATTTT.

This clonotype was detected ten times or more. The chain is built from TRBV7-9 and TRBJ2-1; TRBD2 matches 11 bases. Germline V lookup: CDR1 SEHNR, CDR2 FQNEAQ (reference sequence). The CDR3 runs 16 residues. J was trimmed by 0 bases and V by 4 bases; bases with no gene match: 2. The CDR3 reads CASSSTSGSSYNEQFF. CDR3 DNA: TGTGCCAGCAGCTCAACTAGCGGGAGCTCCTACAATGAGCAGTTCTTC. Together with reference TRBV7-9 and TRBJ2-1, the CDR3 gives the full variable domain: DTGVSQNPRHKITKRGQNVTFRCDPISEHNRLYWYRQTLGQGPEFLTYFQNEAQLEKSRLLSDRFSAERPKGSFSTLEIQRTEQGDSAMYLCASSSTSGSSYNEQFFGPGTRLTVL.

This clonotype was recorded at least ten times. The rearrangement links TRBV11-2 to TRBJ2-1; D gene ambiguous. V lost 6 bases and J lost 9, with 12 bases in between. This CDR3 spans 12 amino acids. Germline CDR1 reads SGHAT; CDR2 reads FQNNGV. The CDR3, as DNA: TGTGCCAGCAGGTTGGGGTATGGTGAGCAGTTCTTC. It is translated as CASRLGYGEQFF.

The chain combines TRBV10-3 with TRBJ2-5, with D hard to call. Germline V lookup: CDR1 ENHRY, CDR2 SYGVKD. Trimming took 7 bases from V and 0 from J, leaving 6 bases between them. This CDR3 is built from 12 residues. The chain's CDR3 is CAIKGDQETQYF. The CDR3 coding sequence is TGTGCCATCAAGGGCGACCAAGAGACCCAGTACTTC.

This clonotype was counted at least ten times. This rearrangement joins TRBV7-9 to TRBJ1-2, with D unclear. V lost 6 bases and J lost 3, with 20 bases in between. The germline V gene encodes CDR1 SEHNR and CDR2 FQNEAQ (reference sequence). The CDR3 consists of 16 residues. CDR3 protein: CASSSPLIWLDYGYTF. The CDR3, as DNA: TGTGCCAGCAGTTCACCCTTGATATGGCTCGACTATGGCTACACCTTC.